Below, 16 T cell receptor beta chains from the same sample are listed, as sequenced in a study of T-cell memory formation after mild COVID-19. TCRdb processed the 5' RACE reads anew with MiXCR; each CDR3 protein has one entry. The repertoire has about 200,000 distinct CDR3 sequences, around 9.1% of them found once; the top ten carry roughly 3.5%. The sample consisted of PBMCs or a T cell subset sorted from them (not recorded which). The receptors shown here come from a man between 18 and 29 years old who had mild COVID-19 (a few samples of this study predate the infection). Cell type and time point are not known.

This rearrangement joins TRBV12-3 or TRBV12-4 to TRBJ1-2; 11 nucleotides align to TRBD1. V gave up 3 bases and J gave up 7 bases; unmatched junction bases: 10. CDR3 size: 16 residues. The CDR3 reads CASSFNPGQGAGGYTF. CDR3 DNA sequence: TGTGCCAGCAGTTTTAACCCCGGACAGGGGGCGGGTGGCTACACCTTC.

This clonotype has at least ten counts. V usage is TRBV5-1 and J usage is TRBJ2-2; 7 nucleotides match TRBD1. The CDR3 is 15 amino acids. Unmatched junction bases numbered 5, after V lost 0 bases and J lost 6 bases. Looked up from germline, CDR1 is SGHRS and CDR2 is YFSETQ. CDR3 sequence reads: CASSLALTGAGELFF. The CDR3 DNA reads as TGCGCCAGCAGCTTGGCCTTAACAGGGGCCGGGGAGCTGTTTTTT.

V is TRBV5-1 and J is TRBJ2-2, with 8 bases identical to TRBD1. Trimming cost V 4 bases and J 3 bases; bases outside gene matches: 5. The CDR3 loop spans 15 amino acids. The germline gives CDR1 SGHRS, CDR2 YFSETQ. The CDR3: CASSIGQGYTGELFF. DNA of the CDR3: TGCGCCAGCAGCATAGGACAGGGTTACACCGGGGAGCTGTTTTTT.

This clonotype was picked up many times. The CDR3: CASSPVIGETQYF. The CDR3 coding sequence is TGTGCCAGCAGTCCAGTCATCGGGGAGACCCAGTACTTC. The chain couples TRBV7-7 to TRBJ2-5, with D unclear. The germline V gene encodes CDR1 SSHAT and CDR2 FNYEAQ (reference sequence). V was clipped by 6 bases and J by 5 bases, with 13 bases between them. This CDR3 has 13 residues.

This chain links TRBV7-2 with TRBJ1-2, with D possibly TRBD1 on 5 matching bases. Germline V gives CDR1 SGHTA, CDR2 FQGNSA. V dropped 4 bases and J dropped 4 bases, with 16 bases sitting between them. The CDR3 is 15 residues long. The CDR3 protein is CASSSGTSGGYGYTF. The DNA for the CDR3 is TGTGCCAGCAGCTCCGGGACCTCTGGGGGCTATGGCTACACCTTC.

V and J are TRBV6-5 and TRBJ2-7, with D possibly being TRBD1 (6 bases). This CDR3 has 16 residues. Germline loops: CDR1 MNHEY, CDR2 SVGAGI. Trimming removed 5 bases at V and 4 bases at J, with 21 bases between. CDR3 sequence (DNA): TGTGCCAGCAGTCGACAGGCCCCCATAGCGAGTTACGAGCAGTACTTC. It is translated as CASSRQAPIASYEQYF.

The J gene is TRBJ2-5, the V gene TRBV29-1; D possibly matches TRBD1 or TRBD2 (6 bases each). The germline V gene encodes CDR1 SQVTM and CDR2 ANQGSEA. The CDR3 sequence is 13 residues long. V shed 4 bases and J shed 1 base, with 10 bases lying between them. The CDR3 sequence is CSVVRGVQETQYF. For the CDR3, the DNA is TGCAGCGTTGTAAGGGGGGTCCAAGAGACCCAGTACTTC.

V usage is TRBV9 and J usage is TRBJ2-5; 12 bases align to TRBD2. The CDR3 runs to 16 residues. Losses at the gene ends were 3 bases for V and 4 bases for J; bases not matched to a gene: 7. Per the germline V gene, CDR1 is SGDLS and CDR2 is YYNGEE. CDR3 coding DNA: TGTGCCAGCAGCGGCGGAATGACTAGCGGGGGAGAGACCCAGTACTTC. Translating it yields CASSGGMTSGGETQYF.

This clonotype was recorded a few times. The chain carries TRBV6-2 or TRBV6-3 and TRBJ2-7; TRBD2 matches 9 bases. The germline CDR1 and CDR2 sequences are MNHEY and SVGEGT. Unmatched junction bases numbered 5, after V lost 6 bases and J lost 2 bases. This CDR3 is built from 14 residues. CDR3 in DNA: TGTGCCAGCAGATCTAGCGGGGCAACCTACGAGCAGTACTTC. This encodes CASRSSGATYEQYF.

This clonotype has a handful of counts. The rearrangement uses TRBV10-3 and TRBJ1-5; perhaps TRBD1 as D (6 bases). CDR3 length: 18 residues. In germline, CDR1 is ENHRY, CDR2 SYGVKD. Trimming stripped 4 bases from V and 7 bases from J, with 26 bases between. CDR3 protein: CAISGTPPFYTGYQPQHF. CDR3 DNA: TGTGCCATCAGTGGGACCCCACCCTTTTACACAGGGTACCAGCCCCAGCATTTT.

This clonotype was seen more than once but under ten times. The V call is TRBV5-1, the J call TRBJ2-7; D perhaps matches TRBD2 (5 bases). V was shortened by 5 bases and J by 5 bases, with 23 bases between the two germline ends. The CDR3 runs 16 residues. Germline CDR1 and CDR2: SGHRS and YFSETQ. The CDR3, as DNA: TGCGCCAGCAGAGCTGGCGGAGGTGGGTGGGTCCACGAGCAGTACTTC. Its translation is CASRAGGGGWVHEQYF.

This chain joins TRBV12-3 or TRBV12-4 and TRBJ1-6; 12 positions agree with TRBD1. V shed 6 bases, J shed 9 bases, and the junction held 3 bases outside the gene matches. The CDR3 covers 14 residues. The CDR3 here is CASRGTGGFSPLHF. CDR3 coding DNA: TGTGCCAGCAGGGGGACAGGGGGCTTTTCACCCCTCCACTTT.

The chain combines TRBV10-3 with TRBJ1-1, with unresolved D. The germline V and J ends were trimmed by 10 bases and 2 bases, with 8 bases remaining between them. The CDR3 contains 11 residues. Germline lookup yields CDR1 ENHRY and CDR2 SYGVKD. The CDR3 region has the DNA TGTGCCAGCCAGAGAAACACTGAAGCTTTCTTT. Encoded protein: CASQRNTEAFF.

This clonotype occurred a few times. V gene TRBV18 combines with J gene TRBJ2-3; the D is unclear. The CDR3 loop spans 14 amino acids. Germline V CDR1 and CDR2: KGHSH, LQKENI. V was trimmed by 6 bases and J by 3 bases, leaving 13 bases between them. As DNA, the CDR3 is TGTGCCAGCTCTCCAGCTACAGCTACAGATACGCAGTATTTT. Translation: CASSPATATDTQYF. The full variable domain, in which reference TRBV18 and TRBJ2-3 provide the parts outside the CDR3, is NAGVMQNPRHLVRRRGQEARLRCSPMKGHSHVYWYRQLPEEGLKFMVYLQKENIIDESGMPKERFSAEFPKEGPSILRIQQVVRGDSAAYFCASSPATATDTQYFGPGTRLTVL.

This clonotype was seen more than once but under ten times. The V call is TRBV15, the J call TRBJ2-3; D gene uncertain. The CDR3 totals 15 residues. The V gene lost 0 bases and the J gene lost 2 bases, with 9 bases spanning the gap. From germline, CDR1 is LNHNV and CDR2 YYDKDF (reference sequence). The CDR3 region has the DNA TGTGCCACCAGCAGAGATGGACGCCCCACAGATACGCAGTATTTT. Its translation is CATSRDGRPTDTQYF.

The sample holds many counts of this clonotype. This chain joins TRBV5-1 and TRBJ1-1, with a weak D call TRBD1 (5 bases). Germline V gene data show CDR1 as SGHRS and CDR2 as YFSETQ. The germline V and J ends were trimmed by 1 base and 4 bases, with 17 bases remaining between them. The CDR3 contains 16 residues. CDR3 nucleotide sequence: TGCGCCAGCAGCTTGAACGGGGGTTTCCAGGGCACTGAAGCTTTCTTT. The encoded protein is CASSLNGGFQGTEAFF. Full variable domain (missing parts from reference TRBV5-1 and TRBJ1-1): KAGVTQTPRYLIKTRGQQVTLSCSPISGHRSVSWYQQTPGQGLQFLFEYFSETQRNKGNFPGRFSGRQFSNSRSEMNVSTLELGDSALYLCASSLNGGFQGTEAFFGQGTRLTVV.